This record concerns one TCR beta chain sequence. V lost 4 bases, J lost 4 bases, and 9 bases stayed unmatched. The germline V gene encodes CDR1 LNHNV and CDR2 YYDKDF (reference sequence). This CDR3 is built from 16 residues. The data are from a study of blood T cell repertoires in COVID-19. Study details: From the United States, Italy and Spain came samples of acute and convalescent COVID-19.

Profiled with immunoSEQ multiplex PCR; TCRdb holds only in-frame clones, not every one. The data hold some 130,000 clones, with 84% observed a single time. The chain uses TRBV15 and TRBJ2-5; 10 bases are shared with TRBD1. The sequence derives from a man aged 35 to 55 with acute COVID-19. The sequenced sample was PBMCs or T cells enriched from blood (not recorded which). CDR3 region: CATSTGDRGGSETQYF. The CDR3 DNA sequence: TGTGCCACCAGCACTGGGGACAGGGGCGGTTCAGAGACCCAGTACTTC.